This T cell receptor (beta chain) was profiled in a study of control samples from healthy donors and cancer patients (dated by TCRdb to the early 2020s). Taken from cysteine to phenylalanine, the CDR3 has 14 residues. CDR3 DNA is the only sequence kept; it has 42 bases, read in frame from the first base. The germline V gene encodes CDR1 MNHEY and CDR2 SMNVEV (reference sequence). Relative to germline, V is missing 7 bases and J is missing 5 bases, with 11 bases of the junction outside any gene match. A note on this clone: It lacks a known antigen. There are no base qualities to consult, and no much larger clone falls within one base.

Receptor libraries were prepared by the immunoSEQ multiplex PCR assay. TCRdb retrieved this table from immuneACCESS and kept in-frame rearrangements only. Not all clones are present; in checked studies, unresolved V genes account for under half, and no reason is known for the remainder. This sample gives tens of thousands of clones in total; around 93% of them show up just once. Of the sample, under 3.5% falls within the top ten clones. The sample comprised blood. The receptor comes from a woman aged 25-40 years in good health. Rearrangement joined TRBV27 to TRBJ2-7, with TRBD2 identical over 7 junction bases. This receptor carries the CDR3 CASTSSGAFHEQYF. Here is the DNA: TGTGCCAGCACCTCAAGCGGGGCTTTCCACGAGCAGTACTTC.